The clone carrying this TCR beta chain was counted between two and nine times. Its target is not known. This sample was included in a study of T cells in Graves' hyperthyroidism and ophthalmopathy. The study's findings and limits: Ophthalmopathy, which appeared later, was predicted by the model a median approximately six months before onset. Blood shared most expanded thyroid clonotypes above 0.001.

TCR beta CDR3 regions were amplified from RNA. HTBI primers were the set used in a first-round RT-PCR of the TCR CDR3. One entry per CDR3 protein, called by TCRdb with MiXCR from the multiplex PCR reads. This table has roughly 250,000 distinct CDR3 sequences, approximately 14% appearing once. From germline, CDR1 is KGHSH and CDR2 LQKENI. This CDR3 contains 16 residues. Trimming cost V 3 bases and J 8 bases, with 19 bases left between them. V usage is TRBV18 and J usage is TRBJ2-2; D may be TRBD2 (5 bases). The source material was blood. The TCR sequence derives from a woman between 40 and 55 years old with Graves' hyperthyroidism that later progressed to Graves' ophthalmopathy. The CDR3 here is CASSPGVLDALGELFF. The CDR3 nucleotides read TGTGCCAGCTCACCGGGAGTCTTGGATGCCCTGGGGGAGCTGTTTTTT.